This record covers a single T cell receptor beta chain. Its antigen remains unknown. The germline CDR1 and CDR2 sequences are MNHNS and SASEGT. CDR3 length equals 14 residues. V shed 3 bases and J shed 2 bases, with 8 bases lying between them. TCRdb re-called the 5' RACE reads through MiXCR, storing one row per CDR3 protein. The data contain nearly 250,000 distinct CDR3 sequences, roughly 32% of them seen just once; the ten biggest clones take up approximately 4%. These data come from a study of CD8 T cells in ankylosing spondylitis. Overall study findings and caveats: Disease-linked clones reportedly concentrated significantly in matched ankylosing spondylitis synovial fluid. In peripheral blood, disease-linked CD8+ clones occurred at relatively low frequencies.

Sequences were obtained from blood, either unsorted or a sorted T cell fraction (not recorded which). The chain uses TRBV6-1 and TRBJ1-5; D gene unclear. This TCR was recovered from a male donor with ankylosing spondylitis or in good health (not recorded which). This CDR3 is CASSDWAGNQPQHF. The CDR3 DNA reads as TGTGCCAGCAGTGATTGGGCAGGCAATCAGCCCCAGCATTTT.